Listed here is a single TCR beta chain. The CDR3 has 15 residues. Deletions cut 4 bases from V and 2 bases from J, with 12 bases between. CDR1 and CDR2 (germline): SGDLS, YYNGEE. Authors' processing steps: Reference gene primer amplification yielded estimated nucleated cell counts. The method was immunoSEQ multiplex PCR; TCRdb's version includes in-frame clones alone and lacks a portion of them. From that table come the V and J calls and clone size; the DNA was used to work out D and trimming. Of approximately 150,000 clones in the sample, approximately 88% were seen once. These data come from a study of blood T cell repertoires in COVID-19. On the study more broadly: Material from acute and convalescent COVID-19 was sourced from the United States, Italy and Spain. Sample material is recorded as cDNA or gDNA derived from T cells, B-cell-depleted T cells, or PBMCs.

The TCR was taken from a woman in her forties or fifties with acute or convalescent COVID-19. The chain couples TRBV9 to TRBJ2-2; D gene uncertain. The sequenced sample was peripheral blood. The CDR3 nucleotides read TGTGCCAGCAGCCCCTTCCGGGTAAACACCGGGGAGCTGTTTTTT. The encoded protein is CASSPFRVNTGELFF.